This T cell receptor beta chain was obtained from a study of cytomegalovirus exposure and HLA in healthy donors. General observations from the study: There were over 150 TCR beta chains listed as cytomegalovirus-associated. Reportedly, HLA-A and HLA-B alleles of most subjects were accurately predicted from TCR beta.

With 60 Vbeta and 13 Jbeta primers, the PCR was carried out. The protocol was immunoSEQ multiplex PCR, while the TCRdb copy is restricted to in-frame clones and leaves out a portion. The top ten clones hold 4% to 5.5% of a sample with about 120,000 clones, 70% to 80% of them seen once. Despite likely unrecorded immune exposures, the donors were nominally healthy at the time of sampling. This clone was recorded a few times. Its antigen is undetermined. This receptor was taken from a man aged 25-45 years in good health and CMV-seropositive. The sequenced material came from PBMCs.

Here the CDR3 reads CASSPLLRDEQYF. The CDR3 coding sequence is TGTGCCAGCTCACCCCTTCTACGGGACGAGCAGTACTTC. The chain links TRBV18 to TRBJ2-7; D gene unclear. CDR1 KGHSH and CDR2 LQKENI come from the germline V gene. V dropped 3 bases and J dropped 5 bases, with 11 bases sitting between them. The CDR3 has 13 residues.